This entry features one TCR beta chain sequence. Sequenced by immunoSEQ multiplex PCR; TCRdb stores in-frame clones only, minus some. Here the sample spans 140,000 or so clones, roughly 85% being singletons. This specimen comes from a study of blood T cell repertoires in COVID-19. Whole-study context: The cDNA or gDNA used as material had been derived from T cells, B-cell-depleted T cells, or PBMCs.

This CDR3 comprises 16 residues. Germline lookup yields CDR1 MGHRA and CDR2 YSYEKL. Trimming at V came to 6 bases and at J to 1 base, leaving 8 bases not matched to a gene. This receptor was obtained from a man aged 50 or older with acute or convalescent COVID-19. The source material was peripheral blood. V is TRBV4-1 and J is TRBJ1-1, with 10 bases aligning to TRBD1. The CDR3 is CASRAGTGAANTEAFF. CDR3 sequence (DNA): TGCGCCAGCAGGGCAGGGACAGGGGCGGCGAACACTGAAGCTTTCTTT.